This T cell receptor beta chain was recorded in a study of cytomegalovirus exposure and HLA in healthy donors. The CDR3 runs 14 residues. Per the germline V gene, CDR1 is SGDLS and CDR2 is YYNGEE. Trimming removed 4 bases from V and 6 bases from J; junction bases left unmatched: 4. Profiling relied on immunoSEQ multiplex PCR, and the TCRdb table lists in-frame clones only, not all of them. Of 240,000 or so clones in the sample, approximately 83% were seen once. The chain links TRBV9 to TRBJ2-3; TRBD2 matches 11 bases. What was sequenced was PBMCs. The TCR comes from a woman aged 25-40 years in good health and CMV-seropositive. The CDR3 DNA sequence: TGTGCCAGCAGCACCTGGACTAGCGGGGATACGCAGTATTTT. It encodes CASSTWTSGDTQYF.